Following are 28 T cell receptor beta chains from one sample sequenced in a study of monozygotic twins with inflammatory bowel disease (dated by TCRdb to between 2018 and 2021). The protocol used for the library was 5' RACE. This sample was sequenced with an Illumina HiSeq 2500. The reads were reprocessed in TCRdb, with one entry per CDR3 protein sequence and no accompanying DNA. The sample's clone listing holds around 200,000 distinct CDR3 sequences. The ten largest account for 1.6% of the sample. Input material: blood. The source of these receptors is a human donor with ulcerative colitis or Crohn's disease, or a healthy co-twin of an affected twin (not recorded which).

The J gene is TRBJ2-2, the V gene TRBV7-6; without DNA, the TCRdb call of TRBD1 cannot be checked. In germline, CDR1 is SGHVS, CDR2 FNYEAQ. This CDR3 spans 15 amino acids. CDR3 amino acids: CASSLVGQGFGELFF.

The genes are TRBV6-1 and TRBJ1-6; TCRdb's assignment of TRBD1 cannot be checked, as there is no DNA. This CDR3 has 17 amino acids. The germline V gene encodes CDR1 MNHNS and CDR2 SASEGT. This CDR3 is CASSTTGGASYNSPLHF.

This chain uses TRBV18 with TRBJ2-3; the D gene TCRdb calls, TRBD1, cannot be checked with no DNA. The CDR3 has 14 residues. The germline V gene has CDR1 KGHSH and CDR2 LQKENI. CDR3 amino acids: CASSPGGSEDTQYF.

This chain links TRBV15 with TRBJ2-3; absent DNA, TCRdb's TRBD2 call cannot be checked. Germline-derived CDR1 and CDR2 are LNHNV and YYDKDF (reference sequence). The CDR3 contains 15 residues. CDR3 in amino acids: CATSRVTGTPDTQYF.

The CDR3 is CASSLVGTGFNSPLHF. The chain has TRBV7-2 and TRBJ1-6; no DNA is available, so the TRBD1 call from TCRdb remains unchecked. CDR1 is SGHTA and CDR2 is FQGNSA in the germline V gene. The CDR3 contains 16 residues.

V gene TRBV5-6 combines with J gene TRBJ2-1; with no DNA, the TCRdb D assignment of TRBD1 cannot be verified. CDR1 and CDR2 (germline): SGHDT, YYEEEE. This CDR3 is built from 14 residues. CDR3 region: CASSLPGIYNEQFF.

The J gene is TRBJ1-1, the V gene TRBV29-1; no DNA is available, so the TRBD1 call from TCRdb remains unchecked. CDR3 length: 12 amino acids. Germline CDR1 SQVTM, CDR2 ANQGSEA. CDR3 sequence reads: CSVDQGLTEAFF.

J is TRBJ2-7 and V is TRBV5-1; the D call of TRBD2 rests on TCRdb alone, since no DNA is present to check it. Germline V gene data show CDR1 as SGHRS and CDR2 as YFSETQ. This CDR3 contains 14 residues. The CDR3 sequence is CASSLEGYDYEQYF.

The chain couples TRBV5-1 to TRBJ2-7; no DNA is available, so the TRBD1 call from TCRdb remains unchecked. Germline V gene sequence: CDR1 SGHRS, CDR2 YFSETQ. The CDR3 length is 15 residues. CDR3 sequence reads: CASSLGGTGSYEQYF.

V and J are TRBV15 and TRBJ1-4. Germline CDR1 reads LNHNV; CDR2 reads YYDKDF (reference sequence). This CDR3 spans 14 amino acids. CDR3 region: CATSSTVTNEKLFF.

This chain connects TRBV2 to TRBJ1-5. Germline CDR1 is SNHLY and CDR2 is FYNNEI. CDR3 length: 14 residues. This CDR3 is CASREGTVNQPQHF.

The V and J genes are TRBV6-5 and TRBJ1-1. This CDR3 region has 13 residues. Germline V gene sequence: CDR1 MNHEY, CDR2 SVGAGI. The CDR3 spells CASSYSGSFEAFF.

This chain links TRBV5-6 with TRBJ2-7; TCRdb designates TRBD1, a call that cannot be tested without DNA. CDR1 and CDR2 (germline): SGHDT, YYEEEE. This CDR3 is built from 15 residues. This chain's CDR3 is CASSLTRDKVYEQYF.

The chain is built from TRBV12-3 or TRBV12-4 and TRBJ2-3; no DNA is available, so the TRBD1 call from TCRdb remains unchecked. The CDR3 totals 18 residues. CDR3 amino acids: CASSLAATGGRFTDTQYF.

The rearrangement links TRBV12-3 or TRBV12-4 to TRBJ2-1; the D call from TCRdb, TRBD1, cannot be confirmed without DNA. The CDR3 totals 16 residues. The CDR3 sequence is CASRYAGTQKIHEQFF.

The chain uses TRBV19 and TRBJ1-5; the TRBD1 assignment by TCRdb is unverifiable without DNA. Germline V gene sequence: CDR1 LNHDA, CDR2 SQIVND (reference sequence). The CDR3 covers 13 residues. CDR3 loop: CASRTRDDWPQHF. Full variable domain (rest looked up from reference TRBV19 and TRBJ1-5): DGGITQSPKYLFRKEGQNVTLSCEQNLNHDAMYWYRQDPGQGLRLIYYSQIVNDFQKGDIAEGYSVSREKKESFPLTVTSAQKNPTAFYLCASRTRDDWPQHFGDGTRLSIL.

The rearrangement links TRBV5-1 to TRBJ1-1; TCRdb designates TRBD1, a call that cannot be tested without DNA. Germline loops: CDR1 SGHRS, CDR2 YFSETQ. This CDR3 is built from 14 residues. The CDR3 is CASSSAQGWTEAFF.

The CDR3 protein is CASGRGTEKETQYF. The chain has TRBV5-1 and TRBJ2-5; TCRdb's assignment of TRBD1 cannot be checked, as there is no DNA. The CDR3 loop spans 14 amino acids. Germline CDR1 and CDR2: SGHRS and YFSETQ.

This rearrangement joins TRBV6-2 or TRBV6-3 to TRBJ1-2; the D call of TRBD1 rests on TCRdb alone, since no DNA is present to check it. The CDR3 covers 13 residues. The germline V gene has CDR1 MNHEY and CDR2 SVGEGT. CDR3 loop: CASTSGWGGSYTF.

The chain joins TRBV6-6 to TRBJ1-5. This CDR3 contains 13 residues. The germline CDR1 and CDR2 sequences are MNHNY and SVGAGI (reference sequence). The CDR3 sequence: CASSIQSNQPQHF.

CDR3 sequence reads: CASSAILAGDTDTQYF. This sequence joins TRBV2 and TRBJ2-3; TCRdb outputs TRBD2, but without DNA this stays unchecked. The germline gives CDR1 SNHLY, CDR2 FYNNEI. This CDR3 region has 16 residues.

The chain carries TRBV7-9 and TRBJ2-1; there is no DNA to check the TCRdb D call of TRBD1. The CDR3 contains 17 residues. Germline V lookup: CDR1 SEHNR, CDR2 FQNEAQ (reference sequence). CDR3 residues: CASSSGQGLSSYNEQFF.

This rearrangement joins TRBV7-2 to TRBJ1-5. This CDR3 is 14 amino acids long. Germline values: CDR1 SGHTA, CDR2 FQGNSA. The CDR3 reads CASSFIYSNQPQHF. Full variable domain (outside the CDR3, taken from reference TRBV7-2 and TRBJ1-5): GAGVSQSPSNKVTEKGKDVELRCDPISGHTALYWYRQSLGQGLEFLIYFQGNSAPDKSGLPSDRFSAERTGGSVSTLTIQRTQQEDSAVYLCASSFIYSNQPQHFGDGTRLSIL.

The chain combines TRBV9 with TRBJ2-5; the D call of TRBD2 rests on TCRdb alone, since no DNA is present to check it. Germline CDR1 SGDLS, CDR2 YYNGEE. This CDR3 contains 14 residues. CDR3 loop: CASSVSGGAETQYF.

The J gene is TRBJ1-1, the V gene TRBV3-1; TCRdb's assignment of TRBD1 cannot be checked, as there is no DNA. CDR1 and CDR2 from the germline V gene are LGHDT and YNNKEL (reference sequence). The CDR3 spans 14 residues. The CDR3 reads CASSRDGTLSEAFF.

The rearrangement links TRBV4-1 to TRBJ1-2; the TCRdb call, TRBD1, lacks DNA for checking. Germline V gene data show CDR1 as MGHRA and CDR2 as YSYEKL. The CDR3 length is 18 residues. The CDR3: CASSQERARGREGYGYTF.

The gene calls are TRBV15 and TRBJ1-2. Germline lookup yields CDR1 LNHNV and CDR2 YYDKDF (reference sequence). CDR3 size: 15 residues. CDR3 region: CATSTRRTGEGGYTF.

CDR3 sequence: CASRTPGQGYYGYTF. The V and J genes are TRBV19 and TRBJ1-2; lacking DNA, the TRBD1 call made by TCRdb goes unchecked. CDR1 is LNHDA, CDR2 SQIVND, per germline (reference sequence). The CDR3 extends over 15 amino acids.